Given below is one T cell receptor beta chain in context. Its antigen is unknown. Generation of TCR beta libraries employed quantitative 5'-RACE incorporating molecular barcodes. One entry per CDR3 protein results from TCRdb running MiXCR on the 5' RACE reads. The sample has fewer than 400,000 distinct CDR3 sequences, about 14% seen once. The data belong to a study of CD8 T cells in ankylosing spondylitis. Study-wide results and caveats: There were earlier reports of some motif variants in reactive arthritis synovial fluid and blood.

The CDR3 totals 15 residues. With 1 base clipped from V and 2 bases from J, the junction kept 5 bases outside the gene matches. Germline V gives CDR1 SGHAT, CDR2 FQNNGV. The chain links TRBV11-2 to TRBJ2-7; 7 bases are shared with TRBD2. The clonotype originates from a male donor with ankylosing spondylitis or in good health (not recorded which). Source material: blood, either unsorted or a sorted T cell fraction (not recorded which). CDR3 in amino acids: CASSLGAGPAYEQYF. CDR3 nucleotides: TGTGCCAGCAGCTTAGGAGCGGGGCCGGCCTACGAGCAGTACTTC.